The rows below give T cell receptor beta chains drawn from one sample of a study of blood T cell repertoires in COVID-19. Profiling relied on immunoSEQ multiplex PCR, and the TCRdb table lists in-frame clones only, not all of them. This sample has 200,000 to 250,000 clones; approximately 80% occur once, and the top ten carry 4% to 6%. The material sequenced was peripheral blood. The receptors come from a woman between 55 and 75 years old who had recovered from COVID-19. Both conserved end residues are part of each CDR3. A D gene is named only where the DNA matches it firmly. Expanded clones get a size class; other rows say once, few or many, or leave the size out.

TRBJ2-7 | - | TRBV14 | - | TGTGCCAGCAGCCGCGTTCTACTCTACGAGCAGTACTTC | CASSRVLLYEQYF
TRBJ1-1 | TRBD1 | TRBV5-1 | - | TGCGCCAGCAGCTTGGGACAGGGTACGACTGAAGCTTTCTTT | CASSLGQGTTEAFF
TRBJ2-7 | TRBD2 | TRBV7-7 | - | TGTGCTAGCAGCTTAGCCGCTACAGGGAAAGGGACTAGCGGGGGGACCTACGAGCAGTACTTC | CASSLAATGKGTSGGTYEQYF
TRBJ2-7 | TRBD1 | TRBV13 | - | TGTGCCAGCAGCGCTCGGGACAGAGAATTTTATTACGAGCAGTACTTC | CASSARDREFYYEQYF
TRBJ2-3 | - | TRBV6-1 | - | TGTGCCAGCAGTGATTCGTTGCAGCGGCATTTCACAGATACGCAGTATTTT | CASSDSLQRHFTDTQYF
TRBJ1-1 | - | TRBV18 | - | TGTGCCAGCTCACTCGGCGGGGTCCTAAACACTGAAGCTTTCTTT | CASSLGGVLNTEAFF
TRBJ2-5 | TRBD1 | TRBV9 | - | TGTGCCAGCAGCGTAGGTATATCAGCCAGGGGGCAAGAGACCCAGTACTTC | CASSVGISARGQETQYF
TRBJ2-5 | TRBD2 | TRBV29-1 | - | TGCAGCGTTGTCAAAAGCGGGGGCCGGGGTGAGACCCAGTACTTC | CSVVKSGGRGETQYF
TRBJ2-2 | - | TRBV7-8 | few | TGTGCCAGCAGCAGCCGACAGAACACCGGGGAGCTGTTTTTT | CASSSRQNTGELFF
TRBJ2-2 | - | TRBV7-3 | once | TGTGCCAGCAGCTCTCAGGCGTCCCCCGGGGAGCTGTTTTTT | CASSSQASPGELFF
TRBJ2-7 | - | TRBV7-6 | - | TGTGCCAGCAGCCCCGGGCCCACAGGAGCATACGAGCAGTACTTC | CASSPGPTGAYEQYF
TRBJ2-7 | TRBD1 | TRBV5-1 | few | TGCGCCAGCAGCACGGGACAGGGGTCGGAGCAGTACTTC | CASSTGQGSEQYF
TRBJ2-7 | TRBD2 | TRBV7-2 | once | TGTGCCAGCAGCTTAGGAGCGGGGAGCTCCTACGAGCAGTACTTC | CASSLGAGSSYEQYF
TRBJ1-2 | TRBD1 | TRBV7-2 | - | TGTGCCAGCAGCTTACAGGGGGCTAGCTATGGCTACACCTTC | CASSLQGASYGYTF
TRBJ1-2 | TRBD1 | TRBV3-1/TRBV3-2 | - | TGTGCCAGCAGCCGGACAGGGGGCGATGGCTACACCTTC | CASSRTGGDGYTF
TRBJ2-7 | - | TRBV4-1 | - | TGCGCCAGCAGCCAAGAAGACTCCGGGGGCTACGAGCAGTACTTC | CASSQEDSGGYEQYF
TRBJ2-7 | - | TRBV10-1 | - | TGCGCCAGCAGTGAGTCGATCGAGCACGAGCAGTACTTC | CASSESIEHEQYF
TRBJ2-5 | - | TRBV5-1 | - | TGCGCCAGCAGCTTCCAACCGGTAGTCCAAGAGACCCAGTACTTC | CASSFQPVVQETQYF
TRBJ1-2 | TRBD1 | TRBV29-1 | few | TGCAGCGTCACCGGGACAGGGGGCGCTAACTATGGCTACACCTTC | CSVTGTGGANYGYTF
TRBJ1-2 | - | TRBV5-6 | - | TGTGCCAGCAGCTTTGGCAACTATGGCTACACCTTC | CASSFGNYGYTF
TRBJ1-6 | - | TRBV2 | once | TGTGCCAGCAGCGCGGGTCTAGATTCACCCCTCCACTTT | CASSAGLDSPLHF
TRBJ1-1 | - | TRBV27 | once | TGTGCCAGCAACCACCGGGAAGGGGGTCCCAACACTGAAGCTTTCTTT | CASNHREGGPNTEAFF
TRBJ2-7 | - | TRBV7-6 | - | TGTGCCAGCAGCGGCTCCGATGCCGCCGAGCAGTACTTC | CASSGSDAAEQYF
TRBJ2-3 | - | TRBV5-1 | - | TGCGCCAGCAGCTTGTTAACAGATACGCAGTATTTT | CASSLLTDTQYF
TRBJ2-2 | TRBD2 | TRBV7-8 | few | TGTGCCAGCAGCTTAGTGAGACTAGCGGGGCGGACCTCGACCGGGGAGCTGTTTTTT | CASSLVRLAGRTSTGELFF
TRBJ1-1 | TRBD1 | TRBV5-6 | - | TGTGCCAGCAGCTTCTTTACATACAGGGGAGGCGACACTGAAGCTTTCTTT | CASSFFTYRGGDTEAFF
TRBJ2-2 | TRBD2 | TRBV6-5 | few | TGTGCCAGCAGTCTAGCGGAGAACACCGGGGAGCTGTTTTTT | CASSLAENTGELFF
TRBJ2-7 | - | TRBV3-1/TRBV3-2 | - | TGTGCCAGCAGCGGGCGTCCATCCTACGAGCAGTACTTC | CASSGRPSYEQYF
TRBJ1-2 | - | TRBV6-5 | - | TGTGCCAGCAGGGAGCCGGGGAGGAACTATGGCTACACCTTC | CASREPGRNYGYTF
TRBJ1-2 | - | TRBV19 | - | TGTGCCAGTAGGACGGGGGTGTCAGGTTCAGGAGGAGATGGCTACACCTTC | CASRTGVSGSGGDGYTF
TRBJ2-1 | TRBD2 | TRBV4-1 | - | TGCGCCAGCAGCCAAGAGCGGGGGGGAAGTGAGCAGTTCTTC | CASSQERGGSEQFF
TRBJ2-7 | - | TRBV6-2/TRBV6-3 | - | TGTGCCAGCAGTTACAACAGCTACGAGCAGTACTTC | CASSYNSYEQYF
TRBJ2-7 | - | TRBV7-2 | - | TGTGCCAGCAGCTTAGGCCAGGGTCGGTACGAGCAGTACTTC | CASSLGQGRYEQYF
TRBJ1-6 | TRBD1 | TRBV25-1 | - | TGTGCCAGCCAGCGCAGGGGGAATTCACCCCTCCACTTT | CASQRRGNSPLHF
TRBJ2-1 | - | TRBV27 | - | TGTGCCAGCACCCGCGGGGTTAGCTCCTACAATGAGCAGTTCTTC | CASTRGVSSYNEQFF
TRBJ2-2 | TRBD1 | TRBV30 | - | TGTGCCTGGACGCGATATAGGGACAGTTGGGACACCGGGGAGCTGTTTTTT | CAWTRYRDSWDTGELFF
TRBJ1-5 | TRBD1 | TRBV11-2 | once | TGTGCCAGCAGCCGCACAGGGGTCCCGAGGGAGCCCCAGCATTTT | CASSRTGVPREPQHF
TRBJ1-2 | TRBD1 | TRBV5-6 | - | TGTGCCAGCAGAAGGACAGGGGGCGGTGGAATCTATGGCTACACCTTC | CASRRTGGGGIYGYTF